Each of the 5 T cell receptor beta chains below was sequenced from the same sample in a study of blood T cells in healthy people across ages. The use of a sample-barcoded 5' primer and a J-beta primer mix characterized a second PCR of roughly 7 to 12 cycles. TCRdb analysed the 5' RACE reads with MiXCR anew, one entry per CDR3 protein. The sample carries 650,000 to 700,000 distinct CDR3 sequences, about a third recorded once. The sample was blood. The receptors derive from a woman aged 80 or over in good health.

This clonotype appeared a single time. A junction boundary mismatches the germline segment, possibly from a read error. The rearrangement links TRBV20-1 to TRBJ1-1, with D maybe TRBD1 (5 bases). This CDR3 has 16 amino acids. Per the germline V gene, CDR1 is DFQATT and CDR2 is SNEGSKA (reference sequence). The CDR3 DNA is TGCAGTGCTAGAGATCGCAGGGTCCCTCCCCGGGCTGAAGCTGTCTTT. This encodes CSARDRRVPPRAEAVF.

This clonotype was picked up many times. J is TRBJ1-2 and V is TRBV6-1, with D possibly TRBD1 on 6 matching bases. The CDR3 loop spans 14 amino acids. V dropped 4 bases and J dropped 2 bases, with 11 bases sitting between them. Germline V gene sequence: CDR1 MNHNS, CDR2 SASEGT. The CDR3 region is CASSARTVNYGYTF. CDR3 sequence (DNA): TGTGCCAGCAGTGCAAGGACAGTGAACTATGGCTACACCTTC.

The sample holds many counts of this clonotype. V usage is TRBV20-1 and J usage is TRBJ2-3; D is unresolved. Trimming removed 3 bases at V and 3 bases at J, with 13 bases between. Per the germline V gene, CDR1 is DFQATT and CDR2 is SNEGSKA (reference sequence). This CDR3 is 14 amino acids long. CDR3 loop: CSASSRIRTDTQYF. DNA for the CDR3: TGCAGTGCTAGTTCCCGAATTAGGACAGATACGCAGTATTTT.

The chain recombines TRBV30 with TRBJ2-2; D ambiguous. Germline V gives CDR1 GTSNPN, CDR2 SVGIG (reference sequence). CDR3 size: 13 residues. V gave up 7 bases and J gave up 3 bases, with 12 bases separating them. The CDR3 region is CASPDEDTGELFF. The CDR3 region has the DNA TGTGCCTCCCCTGACGAGGACACCGGGGAGCTGTTTTTT.

Turning to this clonotype: A much larger clone differs by one base, so this may be a read error. The chain recombines TRBV2 with TRBJ2-1; TRBD1 matches at 7 bases. The CDR3 sequence is 16 residues long. CDR1 and CDR2 (germline): SNHLY, FYNNEI. CDR3 amino acids: CVSSEGQQGLGNEQFF. CDR3 in DNA: TGTGTCAGCAGTGAAGGTCAACAGGGGCTTGGCAATGAGCAGTTCTTC.